This TCR beta chain was found in a study of cytomegalovirus exposure and HLA in healthy donors (dated by TCRdb to 2017 to 2019). Some background on the complete study: An earlier analysis of roughly 630 of the donors reported roughly 300 Gb of sequence data and more than 90 million unique TCR beta sequences from 150 million to 200 million T cells. The study was designed to test whether signatures of past pathogen exposure could be identified by cataloging public T cell receptors. A later analysis re-examined previously published TCR beta repertoires from over 500 donors and added high-resolution HLA genotyping to investigate patterns of TCR occurrence. Class I and class II HLA loci were covered by the typing at four-digit resolution. Across 300 to 400 genotyped donors of the cohort, an average of approximately 220,000 unique TCR beta nucleotide sequences per donor were sequenced, and around 19% of those sequences were non-productive. All discovery cohort repertoires had been generated on a single sequencing platform. Because of strong linkage in the cohort, roughly five DR-DQ haplotypes were treated as single units for association and clustering. An earlier analysis of approximately 630 of the donors applied high-throughput TCR beta sequencing to assess whether each TCR beta V gene segment acted as functional or pseudogenic. Donor age, sex, ethnicity and CMV serostatus were compiled together with the repertoire data. Typing coverage differed by locus: A, B, C, DRB1 and DQB1 were typed in about 629-640 donors, DQA1 in 500 to 550, DPA1 in 606, and DPB1 in about 450. An early release covering roughly 640 HLA-typed donors comprised about 290 gigabases of sequencing data and approximately 80 million unique TCR sequences. High-throughput TCR immunosequencing, statistical association of individual TCRs with disease status, and machine learning were combined to predict cytomegalovirus infection status. Genome-wide SNP genotypes for about 60% of the 666 donors were used in a later genetic analysis, which treated that subset as a discovery cohort. Among the roughly 400 genotyped donors, 75% to 90% belonged to the genetic ancestry cluster associated with self-reported Caucasian donors. The later analysis used no new phenotypic data to find candidate immune exposures, relying instead on TCR beta sequences and their occurrence across donors. The T cell repertoires of 670 or so subjects were profiled by immunosequencing and related to cytomegalovirus serostatus. Besides the first cohort of roughly 640 subjects, a separate validation cohort made up of over 100 different subjects was used.

Regarding this clone: Its antigen specificity is not known. No base qualities exist here, and no much larger clone lies one base off it.

Study-level results and caveats: A later analysis found that most CMV-associated TCR beta chains appeared HLA-restricted, with HLA associations seemingly driven largely by CMV exposure. In both the original and validation cohorts, the classifier was reported to diagnose cytomegalovirus status with high specificity and sensitivity. The sequencing pipeline was judged likely to have produced a cluster of highly shared sequence variants as a technical artifact. A later analysis reported that several top co-occurrence clusters appeared linked to parvovirus B19, influenza, CMV and Epstein-Barr virus. Roughly uniform sequencing depth across donors was assumed in presence/absence analyses, although this assumption may not hold. In this cohort, only TCR beta chains were sequenced, and detectable features were limited by the absence of alpha or paired-chain data. Because some donors lacked HLA typing at each locus, the association tests relied only on the typed subset. The study gave a list of 150 to 200 TCR beta chains associated with cytomegalovirus. Three of the identified cytomegalovirus-associated TCR beta chains were confirmed in vitro to be specific for cytomegalovirus antigens. An earlier analysis of approximately 540 of the donors showed that most TCR beta V segments appeared in productive rearrangements either about 87% or about 30% of the time, which broadly matched IMGT annotations. Because the 87-base-pair reads could not distinguish some IMGT-functional V segments, including TRBV6-2 and TRBV6-3, those segments were excluded. Because counts were too low, about 15 rarely observed V segments, including chromosome 9 orphons, were left out of the earlier analysis of some 640 of the donors. When HLA alleles, especially DR and DQ, strongly co-occurred, attributing TCR associations to individual alleles was difficult. According to the authors, the approach could potentially be generalized to other disease states and immunological phenotypes. Linkage disequilibrium might explain the correlated functional status among segregating V segments, but an unknown experimental factor could not be ruled out. Compared with equally common non-associated chains, HLA-associated TCR beta chains in a later analysis were more clonally expanded and had lower generation probabilities. Most TCR sequences were seen in very few donors, while some public TCRs were found in many individuals. V-gene and J-gene trimming of TCR beta chains was associated with a missense DCLRE1C variant in a later genetic analysis, and the association was replicated in an independent cohort. A later analysis associated 17,000 or so TCR beta sequences with specific HLA alleles at a false discovery rate of 0.05. A further reported finding was that TCR beta sequences accurately predicted the HLA-A and HLA-B alleles for most subjects in the first cohort. In a later analysis, the rate of TCR association differed among HLA loci, with DRB1 alleles having the most associated TCRs and HLA-C alleles having the fewest. The only immune exposure information available for the cohort was CMV serostatus. Compared with the roughly 670-donor mean, donors in an Asian-associated ancestry cluster had fewer N-insertions in productive TCRs, according to a later genetic analysis.

The cohort consisted of some 670 healthy bone marrow donors. Cohort members were all nominally healthy when sampled, although unrecorded immune exposures were likely present. The donor was CMV seronegative and belonged to the group of over 350 seronegative cohort members. Each donor provided a peripheral blood sample, and peripheral blood mononuclear cells were used for TCR beta sequencing. The Qiagen DNeasy Blood Extraction Kit was used to extract genomic DNA from the blood cell samples. The CDR3, cysteine through phenylalanine, is 19 amino acids long. The sequence is cut down to CDR3 DNA, 57 bases in frame from base 1. For CDR1 and CDR2, the germline V gene lists SGHVS and FNYEAQ. The library was produced with the immunoSEQ multiplex PCR assay. A mixture of 60 forward primers for TCR Vbeta segments and 13 reverse primers for TCR Jbeta segments was used in the multiplex PCR. A multiplex PCR assay on genomic DNA amplified the CDR3 region of rearranged TCR beta genes. Amplified TCR beta libraries were sequenced as 87-base-pair reads on the Illumina HiSeq System. Concerning the study's data processing: A later analysis tallied tens of millions of unique TCR beta chains across the 640 or so repertoires, and about 10 million of those chains were shared by two or more donors. Raw reads were error-corrected and collapsed into unique sequences by a nearest-neighbor algorithm in which closely related sequences were merged to remove PCR and sequencing errors. To assign V, D and J gene segments, CDR3 sequences were aligned to IMGT reference sequences. For a sequence to be retained, a match of at least six nucleotides to both a V gene segment and a J gene segment was required. A rearrangement counted as productive if the CDR3 had no stop codons and remained in frame with V and J, and every other rearrangement counted as non-productive. Following IMGT convention, CDR3 was defined as the stretch from the second conserved V-encoded cysteine up to the conserved J-encoded phenylalanine. Sequences without an unambiguous match to a single V gene segment were excluded from the earlier analysis of about 600 of the donors. An earlier analysis of 587 of the donors called V segments functional above 56.7% productive rearrangements and segregating when the between-donor standard deviation exceeded 5%. A statistical classification framework was developed to diagnose cytomegalovirus status using the catalog of TCR beta chain sequences. In a later analysis, TCR nucleotide sequences were compared against IMGT/GENE-DB human TR gene sequences so that V and J genes could be assigned. The TCRdist pipeline was used in a later analysis to assign CDR3 sequences and most-parsimonious VDJ recombination scenarios. A later analysis defined each TCR beta chain by its CDR3 amino acid sequence plus V-gene family, and excluded reads lacking a unique V-gene family. A later analysis removed 550 to 700 highly shared, low-generation-probability nucleotide sequences to deal with suspected cross-contamination and a sequencing artifact. A later analysis calculated a clonal expansion index for each public chain from normalized within-repertoire ranks of inferred template counts. A later analysis computed generation probabilities with a VDJ recombination model fitted to out-of-frame rearrangements, and checked the results against IGoR. Hypergeometric tests were used in a later analysis to score TCR-TCR, TCR-HLA and TCR-CMV co-occurrence, with a repertoire-size bias correction applied to the TCR pairs. A later analysis estimated false discovery rates by permuting HLA or CMV assignments 20 times. In a later analysis, co-occurring TCRs were grouped using DBSCAN, and TCRdist sequence similarity was added for clustering within HLA-allele-positive subsets. For co-occurrence clustering, repertoires with fewer than 30,000 or more than 120,000 public chains were excluded, along with five repertoires with anomalous nucleotide sharing. In TCRdb, the immuneACCESS table is reduced to in-frame sequences with V and J assigned. These tables do not hold every clone; where another copy was compared, an unresolved V gene accounts for under half, and the others remain unexplained. V and J calls plus clone size are reproduced from that table; the DNA served to infer D and trimming. This sample comprises some 180,000 clones, 82% of them detected only once. About 1.5% of the sample is held by the ten biggest clonotypes.

Sequenced material: PBMCs. This receptor was identified in a man in his forties or fifties in good health and CMV-seronegative. The rearrangement joined TRBV7-6 to TRBJ2-7, and 14 junctional nucleotides match TRBD2. The DNA end is a closer match to TRBJ2-1, so the J assignment may be wrong. The nucleotides read TGTGCCAGCAGCTTGACTAGCGGGAGGGCCGATCTTGCCTACAATGAGCAGTTCTTC. This is translated as CASSLTSGRADLAYNEQFF.